This is a list of T cell receptor beta chains from one sample in a study of OX40 agonist ivuxolimab in advanced cancers. Only in-frame clones appear in the TCRdb table, and some are missing; sequencing was by immunoSEQ multiplex PCR. The sample contains some 74,000 clones, more than 75% of which appear only once. The specimen was CD4+ or CD8+ T cells sorted from blood, collected in a trial of the OX40 agonist ivuxolimab. All receptors derive from an adult with an advanced solid tumor such as melanoma, head and neck, liver or kidney cancer. Both conserved end residues are part of each CDR3. A D gene is named only where the DNA matches it firmly. Part of the rows lack a size; the others show once, few, many or a class for expanded clones.

v_gene: TRBV15; d_gene: TRBD1; j_gene: TRBJ1-1; abundance: few; CDR3nt: TGTGCCACCAGCAGGGGACAGGGCGGCACTGAAGCTTTCTTT; CDR3aa: CATSRGQGGTEAFF
v_gene: TRBV19; d_gene: .; j_gene: TRBJ1-2; abundance: .; CDR3nt: TGTGCCAGTAGTATAGGGGTGGTCGGTGGCTACACCTTC; CDR3aa: CASSIGVVGGYTF
v_gene: TRBV19; d_gene: .; j_gene: TRBJ2-7; abundance: .; CDR3nt: TGTGCCAGTAGTATGGGATCCGGGACTTCTTCCTACGAGCAGTACTTC; CDR3aa: CASSMGSGTSSYEQYF
v_gene: TRBV5-1; d_gene: .; j_gene: TRBJ2-5; abundance: .; CDR3nt: TGCGCCAGCAAAGGGGAAGAGACCCAGTACTTC; CDR3aa: CASKGEETQYF
v_gene: TRBV5-4; d_gene: .; j_gene: TRBJ1-2; abundance: .; CDR3nt: TGTGCCAGCAGCTCCGGACAGAACTATGGCTACACCTTC; CDR3aa: CASSSGQNYGYTF
v_gene: TRBV5-4; d_gene: TRBD1; j_gene: TRBJ1-4; abundance: .; CDR3nt: TGTGCCAGCAGCCGGGACAGGGTGGAAGAAAAACTGTTTTTT; CDR3aa: CASSRDRVEEKLFF
v_gene: TRBV9; d_gene: .; j_gene: TRBJ2-1; abundance: .; CDR3nt: TGTGCCAGCAGCGTTGCCTGGGGTAATGAGCAGTTCTTC; CDR3aa: CASSVAWGNEQFF
v_gene: TRBV7-9; d_gene: .; j_gene: TRBJ1-5; abundance: .; CDR3nt: TGTGCCAGCAGCTCCCAAAATCAGCCCCAGCATTTT; CDR3aa: CASSSQNQPQHF
v_gene: TRBV19; d_gene: TRBD2; j_gene: TRBJ2-3; abundance: .; CDR3nt: TGTGCCAGTAGTTTGGGACTAGCGGGAGGTCTCCTGAGCACAGATACGCAGTATTTT; CDR3aa: CASSLGLAGGLLSTDTQYF
v_gene: TRBV6-5; d_gene: .; j_gene: TRBJ2-1; abundance: .; CDR3nt: TGTGCCAGCAGGACAGGACCTTACAATGAGCAGTTCTTC; CDR3aa: CASRTGPYNEQFF
v_gene: TRBV7-2; d_gene: TRBD2; j_gene: TRBJ2-7; abundance: .; CDR3nt: TGTGCCAGCAGCTCCTGGACTAGCGACGAGCAGTACTTC; CDR3aa: CASSSWTSDEQYF
v_gene: TRBV7-9; d_gene: .; j_gene: TRBJ2-7; abundance: medium-sized; CDR3nt: TGTGCCAGCGTGGTGTCAGGGAACTACGAGCAGTACTTC; CDR3aa: CASVVSGNYEQYF
v_gene: TRBV18; d_gene: .; j_gene: TRBJ1-5; abundance: .; CDR3nt: TGTGCCAGCTCACCAGGCAGGGATCAGCCCCAGCATTTT; CDR3aa: CASSPGRDQPQHF
v_gene: TRBV11-1; d_gene: .; j_gene: TRBJ2-2; abundance: .; CDR3nt: TGTGCCAGCAGCCTCCGGACGGGGAACACCGGGGAGCTGTTTTTT; CDR3aa: CASSLRTGNTGELFF
v_gene: TRBV7-2; d_gene: .; j_gene: TRBJ2-7; abundance: few; CDR3nt: TGTGCCAGCAGCCCCCGCGGTCTGGTCGGGGACGAGCAGTACTTC; CDR3aa: CASSPRGLVGDEQYF